The 2 T cell receptor beta chains in this list originate from one sample, sequenced in a study of technical replicates of blood from a few donors. TCRdb keeps only in-frame clones here, not all; method: immunoSEQ multiplex PCR. The sample lists some 71,000 clones; roughly 97% were seen once. Sequencing was carried out using T cells isolated from PBMCs. The receptor set was obtained from a human donor in good health.

This chain links TRBV29-1 with TRBJ1-1, with D tentatively TRBD1 (6 bases). Germline V gene lookup returns CDR1 SQVTM and CDR2 ANQGSEA. Trimming removed 7 bases at V and 5 bases at J, with 11 bases between. This CDR3 region has 11 residues. CDR3 sequence (DNA): TGCAGCGCTCCAAGGGGGACTGAAGCTTTCTTT. Protein: CSAPRGTEAFF.

The chain is built from TRBV5-1 and TRBJ2-3, with 7 bases matching TRBD1. This CDR3 contains 13 residues. From germline, CDR1 is SGHRS and CDR2 YFSETQ. With 4 bases clipped from V and 4 bases from J, the junction kept 3 bases outside the gene matches. CDR3 sequence (DNA): TGCGCCAGCAGCATGAGGGGGCCAGATACGCAGTATTTT. Amino acid sequence: CASSMRGPDTQYF. The variable domain in full, completed from reference TRBV5-1 and TRBJ2-3, reads KAGVTQTPRYLIKTRGQQVTLSCSPISGHRSVSWYQQTPGQGLQFLFEYFSETQRNKGNFPGRFSGRQFSNSRSEMNVSTLELGDSALYLCASSMRGPDTQYFGPGTRLTVL.